The clone carrying this T cell receptor (beta chain) was found a few times. The antigen is unknown. The CDR3 loop spans 14 amino acids. The ends were cut back, 1 base at V and 8 bases at J, with 12 bases in the middle. The V gene's germline CDR1 is SGHTA and CDR2 FQGNSA. The source of the sample is a study of T-cell reconstitution after alpha-beta-depleted transplantation in children. Study conclusions and caveats: There were some patients whose high TCRbeta diversity at day 60 came from surviving recipient T cells and thymic progenitors. The authors attributed T-cell counts and diversity one year after transplant mostly to newly produced T cells. Expanded clones from the graft, numbering several hundred, reportedly supplied alpha-beta T cells about two months after transplant.

A library of TCRbeta sequences, prepared with unique molecular identifiers, was generated. TCRdb reanalysed the PCR reads using MiXCR and keeps one entry per CDR3 protein. The sample includes 250,000 to 300,000 distinct CDR3 sequences, about 9.5% of them seen just once. The input for sequencing was PBMCs, taken before TCRalphabeta/CD19-depleted stem cell transplant. J is TRBJ2-4 and V is TRBV7-2, with D unresolved. This receptor was taken from a boy under two years old with acute myeloid leukemia, due to receive a stem cell transplant. For the CDR3, the DNA is TGTGCCAGCAGCTTAGTGGGCAGTAAGGACATTCAGTACTTC. This translates into CASSLVGSKDIQYF.